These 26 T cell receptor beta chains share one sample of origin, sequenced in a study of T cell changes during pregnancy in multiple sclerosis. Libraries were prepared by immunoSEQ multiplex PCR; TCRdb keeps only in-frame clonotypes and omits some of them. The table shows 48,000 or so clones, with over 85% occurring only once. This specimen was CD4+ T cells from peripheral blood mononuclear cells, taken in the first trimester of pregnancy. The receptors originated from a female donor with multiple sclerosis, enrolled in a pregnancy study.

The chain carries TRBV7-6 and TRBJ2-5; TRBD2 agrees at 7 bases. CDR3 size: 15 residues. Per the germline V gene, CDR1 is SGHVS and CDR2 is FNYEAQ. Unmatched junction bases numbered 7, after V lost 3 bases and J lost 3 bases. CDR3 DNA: TGTGCCAGCAGCTTGGGCGGGGGACCTAAAGAGACCCAGTACTTC. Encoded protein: CASSLGGGPKETQYF. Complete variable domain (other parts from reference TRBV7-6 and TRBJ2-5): GAGVSQSPRYKVTKRGQDVALRCDPISGHVSLYWYRQALGQGPEFLTYFNYEAQQDKSGLPNDRFSAERPEGSISTLTIQRTEQRDSAMYRCASSLGGGPKETQYFGPGTRLLVL.

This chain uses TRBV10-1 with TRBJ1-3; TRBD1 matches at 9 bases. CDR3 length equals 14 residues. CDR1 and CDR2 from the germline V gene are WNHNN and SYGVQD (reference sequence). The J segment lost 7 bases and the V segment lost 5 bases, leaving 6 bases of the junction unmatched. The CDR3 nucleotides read TGCGCCAGCAGTCAGACAGGGGGGCGGAACACCATATATTTT. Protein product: CASSQTGGRNTIYF.

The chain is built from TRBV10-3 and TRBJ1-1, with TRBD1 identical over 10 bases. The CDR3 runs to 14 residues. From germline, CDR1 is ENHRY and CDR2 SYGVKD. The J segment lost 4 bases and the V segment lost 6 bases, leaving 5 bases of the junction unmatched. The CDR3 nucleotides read TGTGCCATCAGAGTGACAGGGGGCGTCACTGAAGCTTTCTTT. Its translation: CAIRVTGGVTEAFF.

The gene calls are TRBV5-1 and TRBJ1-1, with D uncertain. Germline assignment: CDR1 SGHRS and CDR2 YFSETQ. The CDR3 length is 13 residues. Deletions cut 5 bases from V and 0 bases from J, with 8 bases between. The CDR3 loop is CASSPDMNTEAFF. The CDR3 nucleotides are TGCGCCAGCAGTCCAGACATGAACACTGAAGCTTTCTTT.

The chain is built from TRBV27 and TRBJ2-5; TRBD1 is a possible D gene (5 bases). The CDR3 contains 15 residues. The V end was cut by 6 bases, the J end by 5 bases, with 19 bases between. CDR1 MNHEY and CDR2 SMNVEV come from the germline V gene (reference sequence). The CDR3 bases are TGTGCCAGCAGCCCTATGGATAGGGCAGGGGAGACCCAGTACTTC. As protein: CASSPMDRAGETQYF.

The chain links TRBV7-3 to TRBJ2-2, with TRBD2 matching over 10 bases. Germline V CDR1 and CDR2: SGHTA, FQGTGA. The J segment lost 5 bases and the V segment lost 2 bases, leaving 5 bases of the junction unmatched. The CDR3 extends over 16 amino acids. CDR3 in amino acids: CASSLAAGGPTGELFF. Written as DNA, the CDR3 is TGTGCCAGCAGCTTAGCAGCGGGGGGGCCTACCGGGGAGCTGTTTTTT.

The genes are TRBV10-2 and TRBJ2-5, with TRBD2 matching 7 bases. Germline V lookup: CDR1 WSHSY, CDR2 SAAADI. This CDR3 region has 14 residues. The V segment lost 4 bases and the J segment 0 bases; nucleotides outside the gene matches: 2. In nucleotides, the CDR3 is TGCGCCAGCAGTGGAGCGGGGAACCAAGAGACCCAGTACTTC. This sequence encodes CASSGAGNQETQYF.

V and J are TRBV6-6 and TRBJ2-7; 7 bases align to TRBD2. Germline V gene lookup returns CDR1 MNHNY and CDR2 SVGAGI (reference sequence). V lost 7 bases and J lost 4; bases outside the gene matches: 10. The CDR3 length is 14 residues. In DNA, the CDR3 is TGTGCCAGCAAAGGCGGGGGAGGCTATTACGAGCAGTACTTC. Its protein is CASKGGGGYYEQYF.

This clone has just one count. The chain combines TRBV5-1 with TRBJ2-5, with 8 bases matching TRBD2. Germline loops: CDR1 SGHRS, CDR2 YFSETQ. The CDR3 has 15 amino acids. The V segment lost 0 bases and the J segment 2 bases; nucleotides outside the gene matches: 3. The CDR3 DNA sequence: TGCGCCAGCAGCTTGGGACTAGCGCGTCAAGAGACCCAGTACTTC. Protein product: CASSLGLARQETQYF.

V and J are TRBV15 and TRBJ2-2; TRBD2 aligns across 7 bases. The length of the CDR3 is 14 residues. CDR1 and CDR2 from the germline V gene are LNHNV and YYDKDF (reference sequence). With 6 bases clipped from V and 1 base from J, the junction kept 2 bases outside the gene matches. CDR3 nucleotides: TGTGCCACCAGTGCGGGGGAGAACACCGGGGAGCTGTTTTTT. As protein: CATSAGENTGELFF.

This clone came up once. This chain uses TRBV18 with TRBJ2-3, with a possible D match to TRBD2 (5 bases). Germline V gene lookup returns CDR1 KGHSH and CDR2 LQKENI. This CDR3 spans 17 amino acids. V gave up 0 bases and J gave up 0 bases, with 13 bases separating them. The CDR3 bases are TGTGCCAGCTCACCACCGAAGAGCGGCACTAGCACAGATACGCAGTATTTT. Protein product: CASSPPKSGTSTDTQYF. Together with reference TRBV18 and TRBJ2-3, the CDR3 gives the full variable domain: NAGVMQNPRHLVRRRGQEARLRCSPMKGHSHVYWYRQLPEEGLKFMVYLQKENIIDESGMPKERFSAEFPKEGPSILRIQQVVRGDSAAYFCASSPPKSGTSTDTQYFGPGTRLTVL.

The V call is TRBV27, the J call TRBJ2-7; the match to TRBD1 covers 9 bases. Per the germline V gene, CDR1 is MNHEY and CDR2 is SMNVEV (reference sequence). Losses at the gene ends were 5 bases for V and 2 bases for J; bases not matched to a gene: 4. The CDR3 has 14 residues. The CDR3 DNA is TGTGCCAGCAGTCTCCGACAGGGGGCCTACGAGCAGTACTTC. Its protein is CASSLRQGAYEQYF.

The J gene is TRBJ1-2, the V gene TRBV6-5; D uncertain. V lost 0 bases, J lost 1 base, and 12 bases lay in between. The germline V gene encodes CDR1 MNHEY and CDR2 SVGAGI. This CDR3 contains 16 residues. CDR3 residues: CASSYSRSVLNYGYTF. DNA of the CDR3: TGTGCCAGCAGTTACTCGAGATCCGTACTTAACTATGGCTACACCTTC.

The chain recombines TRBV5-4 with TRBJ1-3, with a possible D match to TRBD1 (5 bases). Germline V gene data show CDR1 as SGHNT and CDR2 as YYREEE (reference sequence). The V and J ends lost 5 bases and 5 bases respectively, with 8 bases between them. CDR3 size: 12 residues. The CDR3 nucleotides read TGTGCCAGCAGTCAGGACAGAAACACCATATATTTT. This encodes CASSQDRNTIYF.

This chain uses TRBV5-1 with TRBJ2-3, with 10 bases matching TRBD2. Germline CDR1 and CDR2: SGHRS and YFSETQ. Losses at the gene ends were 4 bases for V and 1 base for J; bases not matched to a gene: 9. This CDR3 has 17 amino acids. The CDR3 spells CASSITVAGGRTDTQYF. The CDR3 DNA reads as TGCGCCAGCAGCATAACCGTAGCGGGGGGCCGCACAGATACGCAGTATTTT.

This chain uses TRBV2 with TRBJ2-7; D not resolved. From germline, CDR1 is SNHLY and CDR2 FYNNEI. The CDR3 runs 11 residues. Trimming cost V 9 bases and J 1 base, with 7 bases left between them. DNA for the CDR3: TGTGCCAGTGCGGAGTCCTACGAGCAGTACTTC. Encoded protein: CASAESYEQYF.

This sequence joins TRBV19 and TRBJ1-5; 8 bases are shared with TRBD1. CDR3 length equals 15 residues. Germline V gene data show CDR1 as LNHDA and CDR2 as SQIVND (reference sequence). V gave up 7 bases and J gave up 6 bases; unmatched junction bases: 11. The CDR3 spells CASTPGQGRGQPQHF. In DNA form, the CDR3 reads TGTGCCAGTACCCCAGGACAGGGCCGGGGTCAGCCCCAGCATTTT.

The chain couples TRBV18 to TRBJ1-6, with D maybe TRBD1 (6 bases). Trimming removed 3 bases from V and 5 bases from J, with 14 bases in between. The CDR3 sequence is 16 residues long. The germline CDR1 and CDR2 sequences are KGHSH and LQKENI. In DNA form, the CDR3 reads TGTGCCAGCTCACCTAGGGACATCGGAAATAATTCACCCCTCCACTTT. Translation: CASSPRDIGNNSPLHF.

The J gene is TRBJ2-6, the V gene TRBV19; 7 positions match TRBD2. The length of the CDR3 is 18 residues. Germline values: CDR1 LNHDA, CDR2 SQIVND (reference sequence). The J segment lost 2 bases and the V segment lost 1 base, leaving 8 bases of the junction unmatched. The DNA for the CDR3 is TGTGCCAGTAGTATAGCGGGAGGTTTAGTAACTGGGGCCAACGTCCTGACTTTC. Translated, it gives CASSIAGGLVTGANVLTF. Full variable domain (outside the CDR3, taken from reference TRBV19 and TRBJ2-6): DGGITQSPKYLFRKEGQNVTLSCEQNLNHDAMYWYRQDPGQGLRLIYYSQIVNDFQKGDIAEGYSVSREKKESFPLTVTSAQKNPTAFYLCASSIAGGLVTGANVLTFGAGSRLTVL.

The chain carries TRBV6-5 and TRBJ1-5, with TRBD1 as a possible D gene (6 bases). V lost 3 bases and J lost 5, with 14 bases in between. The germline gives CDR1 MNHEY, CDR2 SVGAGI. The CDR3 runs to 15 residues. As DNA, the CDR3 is TGTGCCAGCAGTTATAACCCTTCAGGGGATCAGCCCCAGCATTTT. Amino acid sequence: CASSYNPSGDQPQHF.

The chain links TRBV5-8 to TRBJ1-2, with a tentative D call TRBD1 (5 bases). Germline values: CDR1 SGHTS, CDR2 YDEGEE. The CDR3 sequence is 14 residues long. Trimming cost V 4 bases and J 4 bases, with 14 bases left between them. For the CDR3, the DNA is TGTGCCAGCAGCGCAGGGTTAGGGGCCTATGGCTACACCTTC. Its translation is CASSAGLGAYGYTF.

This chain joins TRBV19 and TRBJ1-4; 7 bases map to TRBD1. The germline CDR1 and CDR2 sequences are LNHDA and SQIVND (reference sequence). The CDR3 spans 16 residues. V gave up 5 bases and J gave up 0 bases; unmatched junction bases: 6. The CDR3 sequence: CASSVPTGSTNEKLFF. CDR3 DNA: TGTGCCAGTAGTGTCCCGACAGGGTCAACTAATGAAAAACTGTTTTTT.

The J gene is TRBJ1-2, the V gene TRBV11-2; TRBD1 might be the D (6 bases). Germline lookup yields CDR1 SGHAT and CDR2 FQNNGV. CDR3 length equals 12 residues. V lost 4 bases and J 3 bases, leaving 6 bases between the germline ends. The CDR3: CASSSGDYGYTF. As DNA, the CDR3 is TGTGCCAGCAGCTCAGGGGACTATGGCTACACCTTC.

The CDR3 region is CASRLRQSITDTQYF. The CDR3 coding sequence is TGCGCCAGCAGACTGAGACAGAGTATCACAGATACGCAGTATTTT. The rearrangement joins TRBV5-1 to TRBJ2-3; weak D call: TRBD1 (5 bases). From germline, CDR1 is SGHRS and CDR2 YFSETQ. The CDR3 has 15 amino acids. V dropped 5 bases and J dropped 2 bases, with 15 bases sitting between them.

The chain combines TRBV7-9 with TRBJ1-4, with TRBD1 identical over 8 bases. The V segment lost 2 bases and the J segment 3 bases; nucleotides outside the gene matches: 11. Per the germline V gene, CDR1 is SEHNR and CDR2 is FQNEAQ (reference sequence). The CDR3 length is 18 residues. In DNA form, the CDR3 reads TGTGCCAGCAGCTTATTCGGCCAGGGGGCAGGGGCTAATGAAAAACTGTTTTTT. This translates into CASSLFGQGAGANEKLFF.

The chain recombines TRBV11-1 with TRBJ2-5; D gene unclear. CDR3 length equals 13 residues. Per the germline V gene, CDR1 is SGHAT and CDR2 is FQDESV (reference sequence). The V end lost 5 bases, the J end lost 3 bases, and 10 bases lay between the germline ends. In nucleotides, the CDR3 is TGTGCCAGCAGCCCCAGTGAGGAAGAGACCCAGTACTTC. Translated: CASSPSEEETQYF.